The rows below give T cell receptor beta chains drawn from one sample of a study of shared clonotypes between healthy human individuals. Clones were sequenced by immunoSEQ multiplex PCR, and TCRdb holds only the in-frame ones, with some missing. The table includes around 2,000,000 clones, 90% to 95% detected once. The specimen sequenced was naive CD4+ T cells sorted from blood. These receptor sequences come from a young man in good health. Both conserved end residues are part of each CDR3. The order of the fields is clone size, D gene, V gene, J gene, CDR3 protein, CDR3 DNA. A D gene is named only where the DNA matches it firmly. A row's size may be missing; if present it is once, few, many or a size class.

.	.	TRBV28	TRBJ2-3	CASSFVGLADTQYF	TGTGCCAGCAGTTTTGTAGGGCTGGCGGATACGCAGTATTTT
.	.	TRBV28	TRBJ1-5	CASRTRESNQPQHF	TGTGCCAGCAGAACAAGAGAAAGCAATCAGCCCCAGCATTTT
.	.	TRBV27	TRBJ2-7	CASSPTPYEQYF	TGTGCCAGCAGTCCCACGCCATACGAGCAGTACTTC
.	TRBD1	TRBV4-2	TRBJ1-1	CASSPRTDRRTLEAFF	TGTGCCAGCAGCCCCAGGACGGACAGGCGAACACTTGAAGCTTTCTTT
.	.	TRBV7-9	TRBJ1-2	CASSLRREAQAGQNYGYTF	TGTGCCAGCAGCTTACGGCGCGAGGCTCAGGCAGGGCAAAACTATGGCTACACCTTC
.	.	TRBV7-2	TRBJ1-3	CASSLRQGRNTIYF	TGTGCCAGCAGCTTAAGGCAGGGGAGAAACACCATATATTTT
.	TRBD2	TRBV7-7	TRBJ2-3	CASSPGLAATDTQYF	TGTGCTAGCAGTCCAGGACTAGCGGCTACAGATACGCAGTATTTT
.	TRBD1	TRBV30	TRBJ2-3	CAWSLGTGKFGTDTQYF	TGTGCCTGGAGTCTCGGGACAGGGAAGTTCGGCACAGATACGCAGTATTTT
.	.	TRBV5-1	TRBJ2-7	CASSLLRTSYEQYF	TGCGCCAGCAGCCTCCTTCGGACATCCTACGAGCAGTACTTC
.	.	TRBV28	TRBJ1-5	CASSFSQPQHF	TGTGCCAGCAGTTTTTCCCAGCCCCAGCATTTT
.	.	TRBV5-1	TRBJ2-7	CASSASGTYEQYF	TGCGCCAGCAGCGCCTCAGGTACCTACGAGCAGTACTTC
.	TRBD1	TRBV28	TRBJ2-7	CASSFRTGTADEQYF	TGTGCCAGCAGTTTCCGGACAGGGACGGCCGACGAGCAGTACTTC
.	TRBD1	TRBV5-6	TRBJ1-5	CASSPGTGNGQPQHF	TGTGCCAGCAGCCCCGGGACAGGGAATGGTCAGCCCCAGCATTTT
.	TRBD2	TRBV19	TRBJ2-2	CASSISGGLGTGELFF	TGTGCCAGTAGTATATCGGGAGGGTTGGGGACCGGGGAGCTGTTTTTT
.	.	TRBV12-1	TRBJ2-4	CASSLPLRGRMIGSWWTAKNIQYF	TGTGCCAGCAGCCTCCCCCTGAGGGGACGGATGATCGGGAGCTGGTGGACGGCCAAAAACATTCAGTACTTC
once	.	TRBV29-1	TRBJ2-3	CSVLGDDYTQYF	TGCAGCGTCCTAGGTGATGATTATACGCAGTATTTT
.	.	TRBV6-4	TRBJ2-5	CASSDSWGPQETQYF	TGTGCCAGCAGTGACTCGTGGGGGCCCCAAGAGACCCAGTACTTC
.	.	TRBV19	TRBJ1-5	CASSIEKGAGQPQHF	TGTGCCAGTAGTATAGAAAAGGGAGCGGGTCAGCCCCAGCATTTT
.	TRBD1	TRBV9	TRBJ2-7	CASSGPGTGDEQYF	TGTGCCAGCAGCGGACCCGGGACAGGGGACGAGCAGTACTTC
.	.	TRBV27	TRBJ2-7	CASSSSTREQYF	TGTGCCAGCAGTTCTTCTACACGCGAGCAGTACTTC
.	.	TRBV6-6	TRBJ1-6	CASRNRVNSPLHF	TGTGCCAGCAGAAACAGGGTTAATTCACCCCTCCACTTT
.	TRBD1	TRBV7-3	TRBJ2-7	CASSLPCHRGCIYEQYF	TGTGCCAGCAGCTTACCGTGTCACAGGGGGTGTATTTACGAGCAGTACTTC
.	.	TRBV5-1	TRBJ1-4	CASSLSRVNEKLFF	TGCGCCAGCAGCTTGAGCAGGGTGAATGAAAAACTGTTTTTT
.	.	TRBV2	TRBJ1-4	CASSVTENEKLFF	TGTGCCAGCAGTGTGACAGAAAATGAAAAACTGTTTTTT
.	.	TRBV6-5	TRBJ2-1	CASSLLAADHEQFF	TGTGCCAGCAGTCTCCTAGCAGCGGACCATGAGCAGTTCTTC
.	.	TRBV5-4	TRBJ2-5	CASSYPVGETQYF	TGTGCCAGCAGCTACCCAGTGGGGGAGACCCAGTACTTC
.	TRBD1	TRBV10-3	TRBJ1-1	CAISESGTGGTEAFF	TGTGCCATCAGTGAGTCCGGGACAGGGGGGACTGAAGCTTTCTTT
.	TRBD1	TRBV6-5	TRBJ1-1	CASSPPRGQYTEAFF	TGTGCCAGCAGCCCTCCCAGGGGGCAATACACTGAAGCTTTCTTT
.	TRBD1	TRBV5-4	TRBJ1-2	CASSLGTGFGYTF	TGTGCCAGCAGCTTGGGGACAGGGTTTGGCTACACCTTC
.	.	TRBV30	TRBJ1-1	CAWAGRNTEAFF	TGTGCCTGGGCGGGACGGAACACTGAAGCTTTCTTT
.	.	TRBV9	TRBJ2-7	CASSVAGTSSYEQYF	TGTGCCAGCAGCGTAGCCGGCACGAGCTCCTACGAGCAGTACTTC
.	TRBD1	TRBV11-2	TRBJ1-3	CASSPKLTGKSSGNTIYF	TGTGCCAGCAGCCCCAAACTGACAGGGAAGAGTTCTGGAAACACCATATATTTT
.	.	TRBV6-6	TRBJ2-7	CASSYSGSSASYEQYF	TGTGCCAGCAGTTACTCGGGCTCTAGCGCGTCCTACGAGCAGTACTTC
.	.	TRBV30	TRBJ1-4	CAWSVEEKLFF	TGTGCCTGGAGTGTGGAAGAAAAACTGTTTTTT
many	.	TRBV6-5	TRBJ1-3	CASTKAGPGNTIYF	TGTGCCAGCACGAAAGCAGGGCCCGGAAACACCATATATTTT
.	TRBD2	TRBV2	TRBJ2-7	CASRRTSGGAYEQYF	TGTGCCAGCAGGAGGACTAGCGGGGGGGCGTACGAGCAGTACTTC
.	TRBD2	TRBV10-2	TRBJ2-5	CASSESLPGGRKTQYF	TGCGCCAGCAGTGAGTCTCTGCCGGGAGGCAGGAAGACCCAGTACTTC
.	.	TRBV19	TRBJ2-1	CASSRDPSSYNEQFF	TGTGCCAGTAGTCGGGACCCTAGCTCCTACAATGAGCAGTTCTTC
.	.	TRBV5-4	TRBJ2-1	CASSTYREWNEQFF	TGTGCCAGCAGTACCTATCGGGAGTGGAATGAGCAGTTCTTC
.	TRBD2	TRBV10-3	TRBJ2-1	CAISGSGAYNEQFF	TGTGCCATCAGCGGCAGCGGGGCCTACAATGAGCAGTTCTTC
few	.	TRBV6-5	TRBJ1-5	CASSRDSNQPQHF	TGTGCCAGCAGCCGGGATAGCAATCAGCCCCAGCATTTT